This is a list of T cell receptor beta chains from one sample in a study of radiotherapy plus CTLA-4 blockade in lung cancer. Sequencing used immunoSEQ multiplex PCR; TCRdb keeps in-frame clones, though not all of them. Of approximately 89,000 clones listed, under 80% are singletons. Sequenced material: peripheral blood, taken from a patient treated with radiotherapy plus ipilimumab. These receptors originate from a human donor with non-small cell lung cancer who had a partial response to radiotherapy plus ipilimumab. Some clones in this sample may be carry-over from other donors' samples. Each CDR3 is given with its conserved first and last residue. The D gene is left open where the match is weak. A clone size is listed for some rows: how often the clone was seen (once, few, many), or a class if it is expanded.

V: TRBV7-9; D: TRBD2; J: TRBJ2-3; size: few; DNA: TGTGCCAGCAGCCGGACTAGCGGAACAGATACGCAGTATTTT; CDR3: CASSRTSGTDTQYF
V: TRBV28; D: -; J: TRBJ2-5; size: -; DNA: TGTGCCAGCAGACCCCCGCTTAAGGCGGGCGAAGAGACCCAGTACTTC; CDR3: CASRPPLKAGEETQYF
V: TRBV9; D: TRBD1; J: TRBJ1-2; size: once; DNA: TGTGCCAGCAGCGTAGGACAGGGGGCAGGTGGCTACACCTTC; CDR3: CASSVGQGAGGYTF
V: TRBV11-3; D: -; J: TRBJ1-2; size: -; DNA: TGTGCCAGCAGCTTAGATCCAGGGGCTAACTATGGCTACACCTTC; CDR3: CASSLDPGANYGYTF
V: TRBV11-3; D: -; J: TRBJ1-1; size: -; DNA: TGTGCCAGCAGCGCCGCGGCGGGGGCAGTCACTGAAGCTTTCTTT; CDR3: CASSAAAGAVTEAFF
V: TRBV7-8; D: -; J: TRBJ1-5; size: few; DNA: TGTGCCAGCAGTACACAGGAAGGTCAGCCCCAGCATTTT; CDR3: CASSTQEGQPQHF
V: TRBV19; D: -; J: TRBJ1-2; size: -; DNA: TGTGCCAGTAGTATTGCAGCCAGGGACTATGGCTACACCTTC; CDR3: CASSIAARDYGYTF
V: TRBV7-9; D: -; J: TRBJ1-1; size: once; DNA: TGTGCCAGCAGCTTCCCCATGAACACTGAAGCTTTCTTT; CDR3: CASSFPMNTEAFF
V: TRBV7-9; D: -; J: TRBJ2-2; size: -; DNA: TGTGCCAGCAGCTTAGCGCGTCAGGGCACCGGGGAGCTGTTTTTT; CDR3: CASSLARQGTGELFF
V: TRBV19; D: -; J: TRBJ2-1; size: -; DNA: TGTGCCAGTAGTATTGGCGAGGCGGGCGGTTCCTACAATGAGCAGTTCTTC; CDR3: CASSIGEAGGSYNEQFF
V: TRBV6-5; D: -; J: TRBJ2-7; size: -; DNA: TGTGCCAGCAGGGGTGGGGGGGGTATGGGGGCAGAGCAGTACTTC; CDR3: CASRGGGGMGAEQYF
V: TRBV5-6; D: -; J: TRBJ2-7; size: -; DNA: TGTGCCAGCAGCACCTATAGCGCCATCTCCTACGAGCAGTACTTC; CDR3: CASSTYSAISYEQYF
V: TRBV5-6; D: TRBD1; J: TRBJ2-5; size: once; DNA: TGTGCCAGCAGCAACAGGGGGCGGTGGTTGGAGACCCAGTACTTC; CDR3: CASSNRGRWLETQYF
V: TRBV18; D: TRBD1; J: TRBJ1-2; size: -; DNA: TGTGCCAGCTCACCGGACAGGGAAGGCTACACCTTC; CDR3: CASSPDREGYTF
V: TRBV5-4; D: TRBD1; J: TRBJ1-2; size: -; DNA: TGTGCCAGCAGCTCCCAACAGGGGTGGTCCTATGGCTACACCTTC; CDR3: CASSSQQGWSYGYTF
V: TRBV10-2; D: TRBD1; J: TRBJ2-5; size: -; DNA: TGCGCCAGCACTATCACAGGGGTCAGGGAGACCCAGTACTTC; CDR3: CASTITGVRETQYF
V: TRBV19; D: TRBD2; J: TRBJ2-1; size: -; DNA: TGTGCCAGTAAGGTTGGCCAGCGGGATGTGGTTGAGCAGTTCTTC; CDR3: CASKVGQRDVVEQFF
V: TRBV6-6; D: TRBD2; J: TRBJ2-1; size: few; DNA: TGTGCCAGCAGTTACTCGAGCGGGAGTCGGGATGAGCAGTTCTTC; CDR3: CASSYSSGSRDEQFF
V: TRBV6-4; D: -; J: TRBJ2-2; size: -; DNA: TGTGCCAGCAGTGACGGGGGGAGGCCCAATACCGGGGAGCTGTTTTTT; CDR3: CASSDGGRPNTGELFF
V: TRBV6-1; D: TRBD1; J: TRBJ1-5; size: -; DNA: TGTGCCAGCAGTGAAGTCACAGGAGGGGGCAGTCAGCCCCAGCATTTT; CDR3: CASSEVTGGGSQPQHF
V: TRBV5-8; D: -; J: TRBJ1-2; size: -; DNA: TGTGCCAGCAGCTTGGAGCGCACTTACTATGGCTACACCTTC; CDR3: CASSLERTYYGYTF
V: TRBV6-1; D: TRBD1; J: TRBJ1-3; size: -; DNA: TGTGCCAGCAGTGCCGGGACAGGCTCGACCGGAAACACCATATATTTT; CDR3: CASSAGTGSTGNTIYF
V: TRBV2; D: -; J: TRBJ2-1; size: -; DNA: TGTGCCAGCAGCGTACTCAGGGGCTTTGAGCAGTTCTTC; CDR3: CASSVLRGFEQFF
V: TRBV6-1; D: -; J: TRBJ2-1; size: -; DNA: TGTGCCAGCGGAGAGCTAGCTTGGAATGAGCAGTTCTTC; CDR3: CASGELAWNEQFF